This TCR beta chain was retrieved from a study of cytomegalovirus exposure and HLA in healthy donors (dated by TCRdb to between 2016 and 2019). The study in broad terms: In an earlier analysis of some 610 of the donors, 276 Gb of sequence data and just under 120 million unique TCR beta sequences from roughly 200 million T cells were reported. About 280 gigabases of sequencing data and tens of millions of unique TCR sequences made up an early release that covered nearly 650 HLA-typed donors. Among the approximately 400 genotyped donors, about 85% belonged to the genetic ancestry cluster associated with self-reported Caucasian donors. The aim of the study was to test whether cataloging public T cell receptors could identify signatures of past pathogen exposure. The study profiled the T cell repertoires of under 700 subjects by immunosequencing and related them to cytomegalovirus serostatus. Besides the first cohort of approximately 670 subjects, a separate validation cohort made up of roughly 120 different subjects was used. To predict cytomegalovirus infection status, the study combined high-throughput TCR immunosequencing, statistical association of individual TCRs with disease status, and machine learning. In a later analysis, previously published TCR beta repertoires from several hundred donors were re-analyzed and high-resolution HLA genotyping was added so that TCR occurrence patterns could be studied. Rather than using new phenotypic data, the later analysis identified candidate immune exposures from TCR beta sequences and from how often those sequences occurred across donors. In an earlier analysis of 587 of the donors, high-throughput TCR beta sequencing was used to judge whether each TCR beta V gene segment behaved as functional or pseudogenic. Donor age, sex, ethnicity and CMV serostatus were collected together with the repertoire data. A later genetic analysis took genome-wide SNP genotypes for about 65% of the 666 donors and used that subset as a discovery cohort. Every discovery cohort repertoire had been produced on one sequencing platform. Both class I and class II loci were covered by HLA typing, at four-digit resolution. The number of typed donors differed by locus: about 620-640 for A, B, C, DRB1 and DQB1; roughly 510 for DQA1; 600 to 610 for DPA1; and roughly 450 for DPB1. Because of strong linkage in the cohort, five DR-DQ haplotypes were treated as single units for association and clustering. Among roughly 370 genotyped donors of the cohort, an average of about 240,000 unique TCR beta nucleotide sequences were sequenced per donor, roughly 20% of them non-productive.

V and J lose 4 bases and 6 bases, and a span of 19 bases separates them. Per the germline V gene, SGHAT is the CDR1 and FQNNGV is the CDR2. Including the terminal cysteine and phenylalanine, the CDR3 comprises 15 residues. The CDR3 DNA has 45 bases and is translated from base 1. Study-wide conclusions, independent of this receptor: In a later analysis, HLA-associated TCR beta chains showed more clonal expansion and lower generation probabilities than non-associated chains that were equally common. A further reported finding was that TCR beta sequences accurately predicted the HLA-A and HLA-B alleles for most subjects in the first cohort. Because the 87-base-pair reads could not distinguish some IMGT-functional V segments, including TRBV6-2 and TRBV6-3, those segments were excluded. In a later genetic analysis, a missense DCLRE1C variant was associated with V-gene and J-gene trimming of TCR beta chains, and the association was replicated in an independent cohort. Because counts were too low, roughly 18 rarely observed V segments, including chromosome 9 orphons, were left out of the earlier analysis of over 550 of the donors. According to a later genetic analysis, donors in an Asian-associated ancestry cluster had fewer N-insertions in productive TCRs than the approximately 670-donor mean. A group of highly shared sequence variants was considered likely to be a technical artifact of the sequencing pipeline. Because HLA typing was missing for some donors at each locus, association tests included only the typed subset. Broadly in line with IMGT annotations, most TCR beta V segments showed up in productive rearrangements about 90% or about 30% of the time in an earlier analysis of 587 of the donors. Assigning TCR associations to individual alleles was difficult when HLA alleles, especially DR and DQ, strongly co-occurred. A later analysis associated 15,000 or so TCR beta sequences with specific HLA alleles at a false discovery rate of 0.05. In a later analysis, TCR association rates were found to vary across HLA loci, with the most associated TCRs seen for DRB1 alleles and the fewest for HLA-C alleles. Immune exposure information for the cohort was limited to CMV serostatus. The study gave a list of about 150 TCR beta chains associated with cytomegalovirus. In this cohort, only TCR beta chains were sequenced, and detectable features were limited by the absence of alpha or paired-chain data. Correlated functional status among segregating V segments might be attributable to linkage disequilibrium, but an unknown experimental factor could not be ruled out. In both the original and validation cohorts, the classifier was reported to diagnose cytomegalovirus status with high specificity and sensitivity. It was suggested by the authors that the approach could potentially be generalized to other disease states and immunological phenotypes. According to a later analysis, most CMV-associated TCR beta chains appeared to be HLA-restricted, and the HLA associations seemed to be driven largely by CMV exposure. In vitro tests confirmed that a few of the cytomegalovirus-associated TCR beta chains recognize cytomegalovirus antigens. Most TCR sequences were seen in very few donors, while some public TCRs were found in many individuals. A later analysis reported that several top co-occurrence clusters appeared linked to parvovirus B19, influenza, CMV and Epstein-Barr virus. The presence/absence analyses assumed that sequencing depth was roughly uniform across donors, and that assumption may not be true.

The library was generated by the immunoSEQ multiplex PCR assay. For the multiplex PCR, a mixture combining 60 forward primers for TCR Vbeta segments and 13 reverse primers for TCR Jbeta segments was used. Amplification of the CDR3 region of rearranged TCR beta genes was performed with a multiplex PCR assay on genomic DNA. Amplified TCR beta libraries were sequenced as 87-base-pair reads on the Illumina HiSeq System. In the authors' own workflow: A later analysis tallied 75 million to 95 million unique TCR beta chains across the 700 or so repertoires, and about 12 million of those chains were shared by two or more donors. To remove PCR and sequencing errors, raw reads were error-corrected and collapsed into unique sequences using a nearest-neighbor algorithm that merged closely related sequences. To assign V, D and J gene segments, CDR3 sequences were aligned to IMGT reference sequences. Each retained sequence needed at least a six-nucleotide match to both a V gene segment and a J gene segment. Rearrangements were classified as productive when the CDR3 lacked stop codons and remained in frame with V and J, and all other rearrangements were classified as non-productive. Following IMGT convention, CDR3 was defined as the stretch from the second conserved V-encoded cysteine up to the conserved J-encoded phenylalanine. Sequences without an unambiguous match to a single V gene segment were excluded from the earlier analysis of a few hundred of the donors. An earlier analysis of around 600 of the donors classified V segments as functional when productive rearrangements were above 56.7% and as segregating when the standard deviation between donors was above 5%. A statistical classification framework was developed to diagnose cytomegalovirus status using the catalog of TCR beta chain sequences. A later analysis assigned V and J genes by comparing TCR nucleotide sequences with IMGT/GENE-DB human TR gene sequences. The TCRdist pipeline was used in a later analysis to assign CDR3 sequences and most-parsimonious VDJ recombination scenarios. In a later analysis, each TCR beta chain was defined by its CDR3 amino acid sequence together with its V-gene family, and reads without a unique V-gene family were excluded. As a way to deal with suspected cross-contamination and a sequencing artifact, a later analysis dropped 450 to 700 nucleotide sequences that were highly shared and had low generation probability. For each public chain, a later analysis derived a clonal expansion index from normalized ranks of inferred template counts within each repertoire. In a later analysis, generation probabilities were computed with a VDJ recombination model fitted to out-of-frame rearrangements, and the resulting probabilities were checked against IGoR. Hypergeometric tests were used in a later analysis to score TCR-TCR, TCR-HLA and TCR-CMV co-occurrence, with a repertoire-size bias correction applied to the TCR pairs. False discovery rates were estimated in a later analysis by permuting HLA or CMV assignments 20 times. In a later analysis, co-occurring TCRs were grouped using DBSCAN, with TCRdist sequence similarity added in when clustering inside HLA-allele-positive subsets. Co-occurrence clustering excluded repertoires with fewer than 30,000 or more than 120,000 public chains, plus five with anomalous nucleotide sharing. TCRdb mirrors the immuneACCESS table, restricted to in-frame sequences. Some clones are absent from its copies; in checked studies, under half trace to an unresolved V gene, and the reason for the others is unknown. Clone size and the V and J calls come from that table; the DNA yielded D and trimming. The sample table records about 180,000 clones; 80% of these occur just once. Around 1.4% of the sample is in the top ten clones.

In total, roughly 710 healthy bone marrow donors made up the cohort. All cohort members were sampled while nominally healthy, although unrecorded immune exposures were likely present. The donor tested CMV seropositive and was one of the 289 seropositive cohort members. A peripheral blood sample was collected from each donor, and TCR beta sequencing was performed on peripheral blood mononuclear cells. The Qiagen DNeasy Blood Extraction Kit was used to extract genomic DNA from the blood cell samples. To note about this clone: Its cognate antigen has yet to be identified. No base qualities exist here, and no much larger clone lies one base off it.

The rearranged chain carries TRBV11-2 and TRBJ2-7; the D gene remains uncertain. The clonotype was recovered from a girl aged 10 to 17 in good health and CMV-seropositive. Sequences were obtained from PBMCs. The DNA reads TGTGCCAGCAGCTCAGGTCTCCCCCAGCCTTCCGAGCAGTACTTC. Protein translation: CASSSGLPQPSEQYF.